This paragraph covers one T cell receptor (beta chain) sequence. What it binds is unknown. CDR3 length: 15 amino acids. Germline-derived CDR1 and CDR2 are MNHEY and SVGEGT. V shed 5 bases and J 0 bases; nucleotides not matched to a gene: 3. The data stem from a study of response to subunit inactivated influenza vaccine. The study, taken as a whole, reports: Each seasonal influenza vaccination recruits few new T cells, the authors suggested.

TCRdb reprocessed the RT-PCR reads with MiXCR, giving one entry per CDR3 protein. The sample has more than 400,000 distinct CDR3 sequences, roughly 7.9% seen once. The rearrangement joins TRBV6-2 or TRBV6-3 to TRBJ2-7; 11 nucleotides line up with TRBD2. The receptor comes from a man aged 45 to 70 who received an inactivated influenza vaccine. Specimen: PBMCs from blood, collected 23 to 25 months after vaccination. CDR3 in DNA: TGTGCCAGCAGTACTACTAGCGGGAGCTCCTACGAGCAGTACTTC. Encoded protein: CASSTTSGSSYEQYF.